This T cell receptor (beta chain) was sequenced in a study of shared clonotypes between healthy human individuals. Across the whole study: CD4 naive and memory got three plates each, CD8 naive two, CD8 memory one. Study results and limitations: Researchers found naive subsets generally carried larger estimated richness than memory subsets. Clonotypes not shared had lower generation probabilities than those common to all four donors.

Of note for this clone: The antigen remains unidentified.

Losses at the gene ends were 2 bases for V and 6 bases for J; bases not matched to a gene: 8. The germline V gene has CDR1 SGHKS and CDR2 YYEKEE (reference sequence). The CDR3 extends over 15 amino acids. CD45RO-negative CD8 cells positively selected for CCR7 made up the naive population, which excluded terminally differentiated effector memory CD45RA+ cells. Deep-level running was used for the assay. Sequencing used immunoSEQ multiplex PCR; TCRdb keeps in-frame clones, though not all of them. The sample records around 2.1 million clones, 85% to 95% being singletons. Sequencing was done on a sample of naive CD8+ T cells from PBMCs. The chain is built from TRBV5-5 and TRBJ2-1; 7 bases are shared with TRBD2. This TCR came from a man between 18 and 29 years old in good health. Some clones in this sample may be carry-over from other donors' samples. For the CDR3, the DNA is TGTGCCAGCAGCTTAAGGGCTAGCGGAAGCAATGAGCAGTTCTTC. Its protein product is CASSLRASGSNEQFF.